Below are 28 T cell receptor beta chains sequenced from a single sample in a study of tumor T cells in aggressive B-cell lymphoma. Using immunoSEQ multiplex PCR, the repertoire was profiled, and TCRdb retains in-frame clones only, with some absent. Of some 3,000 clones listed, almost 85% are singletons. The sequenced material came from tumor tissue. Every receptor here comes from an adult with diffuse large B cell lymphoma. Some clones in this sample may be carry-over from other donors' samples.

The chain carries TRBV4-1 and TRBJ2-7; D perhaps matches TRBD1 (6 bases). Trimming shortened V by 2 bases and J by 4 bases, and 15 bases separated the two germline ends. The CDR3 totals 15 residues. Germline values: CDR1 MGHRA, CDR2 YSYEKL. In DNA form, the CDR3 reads TGCGCCAGCAGCCAAACACAGGGATCGTCATACGAGCAGTACTTC. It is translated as CASSQTQGSSYEQYF.

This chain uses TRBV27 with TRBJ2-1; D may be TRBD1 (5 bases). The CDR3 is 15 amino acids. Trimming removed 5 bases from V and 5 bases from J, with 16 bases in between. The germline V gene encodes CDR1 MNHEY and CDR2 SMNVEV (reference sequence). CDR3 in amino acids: CASSLIQAGNNEQFF. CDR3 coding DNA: TGTGCCAGCAGTCTCATACAGGCCGGAAACAATGAGCAGTTCTTC.

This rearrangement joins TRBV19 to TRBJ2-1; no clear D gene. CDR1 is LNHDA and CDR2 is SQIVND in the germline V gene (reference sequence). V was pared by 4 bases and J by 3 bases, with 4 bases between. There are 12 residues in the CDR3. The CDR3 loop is CASSNSYNEQFF. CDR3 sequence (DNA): TGTGCCAGTAGTAATAGCTACAATGAGCAGTTCTTC.

The CDR3 sequence is CAWSAFGGTNQPQHF. The CDR3 nucleotides read TGTGCCTGGAGTGCTTTTGGGGGGACCAATCAGCCCCAGCATTTT. The chain joins TRBV30 to TRBJ1-5, with D possibly TRBD1 on 5 matching bases. Germline values: CDR1 GTSNPN, CDR2 SVGIG (reference sequence). V was pared by 1 base and J by 3 bases, with 13 bases between. The CDR3 runs 15 residues.

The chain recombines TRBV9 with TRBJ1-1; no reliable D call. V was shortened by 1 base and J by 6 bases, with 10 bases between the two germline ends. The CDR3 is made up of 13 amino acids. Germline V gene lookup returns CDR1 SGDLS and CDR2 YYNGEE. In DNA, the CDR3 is TGTGCCAGCAGCGTAACCCCTATCCCTGAAGCTTTCTTT. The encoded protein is CASSVTPIPEAFF. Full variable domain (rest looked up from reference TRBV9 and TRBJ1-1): DSGVTQTPKHLITATGQRVTLRCSPRSGDLSVYWYQQSLDQGLQFLIQYYNGEERAKGNILERFSAQQFPDLHSELNLSSLELGDSALYFCASSVTPIPEAFFGQGTRLTVV.

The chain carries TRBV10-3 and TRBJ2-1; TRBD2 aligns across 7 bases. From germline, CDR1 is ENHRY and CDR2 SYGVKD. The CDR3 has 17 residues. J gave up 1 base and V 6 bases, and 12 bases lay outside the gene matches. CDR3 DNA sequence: TGTGCCATCAGCATTACTAGCGCGACCTCTTCCTACAATGAGCAGTTCTTC. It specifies CAISITSATSSYNEQFF.

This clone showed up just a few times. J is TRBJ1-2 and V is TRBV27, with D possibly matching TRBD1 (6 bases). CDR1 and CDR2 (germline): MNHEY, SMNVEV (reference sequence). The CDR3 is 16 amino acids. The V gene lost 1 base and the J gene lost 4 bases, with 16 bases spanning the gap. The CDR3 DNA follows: TGTGCCAGCAGTTTATGGGGGGGGCAGGGAGGCTATGGCTACACCTTC. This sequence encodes CASSLWGGQGGYGYTF.

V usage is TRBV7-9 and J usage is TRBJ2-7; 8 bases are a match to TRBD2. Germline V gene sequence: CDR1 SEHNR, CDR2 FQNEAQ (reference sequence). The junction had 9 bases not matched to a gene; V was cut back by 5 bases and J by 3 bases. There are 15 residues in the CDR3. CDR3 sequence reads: CASSPLAESDYEQYV. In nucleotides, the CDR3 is TGTGCCAGCAGCCCACTAGCGGAGTCGGACTACGAGCAGTACGTC.

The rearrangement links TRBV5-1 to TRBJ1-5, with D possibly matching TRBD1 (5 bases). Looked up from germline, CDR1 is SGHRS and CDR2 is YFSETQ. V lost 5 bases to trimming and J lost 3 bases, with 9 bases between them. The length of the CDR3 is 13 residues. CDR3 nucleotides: TGCGCCAGCAGACAGGAACCCAATCAGCCCCAGCATTTT. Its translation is CASRQEPNQPQHF.

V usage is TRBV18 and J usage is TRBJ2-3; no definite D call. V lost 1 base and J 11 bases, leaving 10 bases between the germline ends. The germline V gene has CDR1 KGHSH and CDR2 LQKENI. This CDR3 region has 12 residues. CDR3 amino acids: CASSPLPTGQYF. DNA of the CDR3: TGTGCCAGCTCACCACTCCCTACGGGGCAGTATTTT.

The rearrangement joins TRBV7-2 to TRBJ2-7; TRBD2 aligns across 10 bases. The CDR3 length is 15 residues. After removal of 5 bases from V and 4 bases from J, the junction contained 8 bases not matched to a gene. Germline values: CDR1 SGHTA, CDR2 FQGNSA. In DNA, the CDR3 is TGTGCCAGCAGCCTCTCTAGCGGGAGTTGGTACGAGCAGTACTTC. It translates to CASSLSSGSWYEQYF.

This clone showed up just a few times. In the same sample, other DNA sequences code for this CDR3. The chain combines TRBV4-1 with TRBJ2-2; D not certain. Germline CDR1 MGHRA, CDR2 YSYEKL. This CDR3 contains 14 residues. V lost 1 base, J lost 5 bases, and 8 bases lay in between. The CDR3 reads CASSQVSQTGELFF. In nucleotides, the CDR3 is TGCGCCAGCAGCCAAGTATCACAGACCGGGGAGCTGTTTTTT.

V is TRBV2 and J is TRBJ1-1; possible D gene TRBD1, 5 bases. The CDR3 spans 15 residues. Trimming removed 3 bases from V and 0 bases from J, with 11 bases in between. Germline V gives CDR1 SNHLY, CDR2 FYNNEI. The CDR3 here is CASSERGPMNTEAFF. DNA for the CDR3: TGTGCCAGCAGTGAGCGGGGACCGATGAACACTGAAGCTTTCTTT.

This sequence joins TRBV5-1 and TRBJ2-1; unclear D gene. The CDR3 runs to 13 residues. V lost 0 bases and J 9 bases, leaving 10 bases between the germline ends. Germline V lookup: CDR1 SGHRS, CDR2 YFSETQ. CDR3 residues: CASSLDSYGEQFF. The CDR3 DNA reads TGCGCCAGCAGCTTGGACAGTTATGGTGAGCAGTTCTTC. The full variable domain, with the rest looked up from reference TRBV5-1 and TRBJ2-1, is KAGVTQTPRYLIKTRGQQVTLSCSPISGHRSVSWYQQTPGQGLQFLFEYFSETQRNKGNFPGRFSGRQFSNSRSEMNVSTLELGDSALYLCASSLDSYGEQFFGPGTRLTVL.

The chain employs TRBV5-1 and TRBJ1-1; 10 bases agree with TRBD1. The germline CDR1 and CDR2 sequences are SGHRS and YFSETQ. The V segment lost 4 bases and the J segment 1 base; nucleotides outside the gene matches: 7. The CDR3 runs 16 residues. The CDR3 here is CASSRDRGGRNTEAFF. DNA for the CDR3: TGCGCCAGCAGCAGGGACAGGGGTGGGAGGAACACTGAAGCTTTCTTT.

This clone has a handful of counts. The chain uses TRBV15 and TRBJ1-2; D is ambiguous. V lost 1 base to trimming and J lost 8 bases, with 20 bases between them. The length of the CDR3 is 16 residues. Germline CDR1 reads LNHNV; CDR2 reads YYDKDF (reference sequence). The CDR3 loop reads CATSRGLAEGRIGYTF. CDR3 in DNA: TGTGCCACCAGCAGAGGGTTGGCAGAGGGTCGGATCGGCTACACCTTC. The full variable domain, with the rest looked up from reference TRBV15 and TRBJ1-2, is DAMVIQNPRYQVTQFGKPVTLSCSQTLNHNVMYWYQQKSSQAPKLLFHYYDKDFNNEADTPDNFQSRRPNTSFCFLDIRSPGLGDTAMYLCATSRGLAEGRIGYTFGSGTRLTVV.

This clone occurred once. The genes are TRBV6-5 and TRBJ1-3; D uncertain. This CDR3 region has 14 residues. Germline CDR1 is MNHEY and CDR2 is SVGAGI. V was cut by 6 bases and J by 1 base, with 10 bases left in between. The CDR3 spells CASSSWHSGNTIYF. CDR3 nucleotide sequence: TGTGCCAGCAGCTCATGGCATTCTGGAAACACCATATATTTT.

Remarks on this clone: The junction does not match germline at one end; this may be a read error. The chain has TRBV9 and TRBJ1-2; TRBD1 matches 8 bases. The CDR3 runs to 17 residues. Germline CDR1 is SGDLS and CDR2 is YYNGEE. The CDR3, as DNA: TGTGCCAGCAGCCCCCGGACAGGGAATCTTCCTAACTATAGCTACACCTTC. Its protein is CASSPRTGNLPNYSYTF.

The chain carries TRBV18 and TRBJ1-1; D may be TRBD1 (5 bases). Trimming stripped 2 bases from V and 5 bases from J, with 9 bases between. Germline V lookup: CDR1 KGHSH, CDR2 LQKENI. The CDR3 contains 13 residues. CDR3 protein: CASSPNSGTEAFF. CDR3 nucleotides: TGTGCCAGCTCACCAAATTCAGGGACTGAAGCTTTCTTT.

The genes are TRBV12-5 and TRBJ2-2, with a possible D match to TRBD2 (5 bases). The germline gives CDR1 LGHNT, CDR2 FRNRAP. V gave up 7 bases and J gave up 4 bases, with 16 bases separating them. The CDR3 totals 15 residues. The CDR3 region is CASAQDFYGTGELFF. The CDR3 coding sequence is TGTGCTAGTGCCCAGGACTTCTACGGCACCGGGGAGCTGTTTTTT.

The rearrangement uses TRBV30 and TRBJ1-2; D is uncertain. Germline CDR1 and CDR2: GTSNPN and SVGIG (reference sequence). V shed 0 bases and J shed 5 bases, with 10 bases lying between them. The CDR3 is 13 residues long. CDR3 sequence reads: CAWSVSAGYGYTF. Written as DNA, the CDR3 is TGTGCCTGGAGTGTAAGTGCGGGGTATGGCTACACCTTC.

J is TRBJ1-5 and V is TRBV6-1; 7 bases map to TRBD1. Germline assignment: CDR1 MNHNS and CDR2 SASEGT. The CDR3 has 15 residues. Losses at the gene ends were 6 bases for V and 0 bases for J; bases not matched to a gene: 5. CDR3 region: CASRGDSFSNQPQHF. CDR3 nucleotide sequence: TGTGCCAGCAGGGGGGACAGTTTTAGCAATCAGCCCCAGCATTTT.

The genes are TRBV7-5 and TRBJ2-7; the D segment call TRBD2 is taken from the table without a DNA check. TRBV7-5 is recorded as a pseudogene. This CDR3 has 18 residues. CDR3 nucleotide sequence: TGTGCCAGAAGCTTGGGACTCCATTCTGGGTCCTCCAGTTACGAGCAGTACGTC. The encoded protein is CARSLGLHSGSSSYEQYV.

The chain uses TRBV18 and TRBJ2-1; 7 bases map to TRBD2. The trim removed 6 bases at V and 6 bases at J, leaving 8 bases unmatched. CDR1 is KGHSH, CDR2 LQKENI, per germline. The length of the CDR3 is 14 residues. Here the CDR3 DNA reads TGTGCCAGCTCCCCGACTAGCAGTCTCAATGAGCAGTTCTTC. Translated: CASSPTSSLNEQFF.

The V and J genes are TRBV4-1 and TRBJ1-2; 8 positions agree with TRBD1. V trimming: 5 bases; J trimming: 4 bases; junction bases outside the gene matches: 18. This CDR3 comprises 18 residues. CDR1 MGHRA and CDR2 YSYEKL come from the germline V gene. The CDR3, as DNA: TGCGCCAGCAGCGATATTACCGCTAGGACAGGGAAGATCTATGGCTACACCTTC. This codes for CASSDITARTGKIYGYTF.

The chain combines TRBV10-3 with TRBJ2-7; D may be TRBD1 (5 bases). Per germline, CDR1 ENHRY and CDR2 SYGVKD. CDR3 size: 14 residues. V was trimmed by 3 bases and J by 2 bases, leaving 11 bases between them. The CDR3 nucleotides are TGTGCCATCAGTGAAGAACTGGGGCCCTACGAGCAGTACGTC. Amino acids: CAISEELGPYEQYV.

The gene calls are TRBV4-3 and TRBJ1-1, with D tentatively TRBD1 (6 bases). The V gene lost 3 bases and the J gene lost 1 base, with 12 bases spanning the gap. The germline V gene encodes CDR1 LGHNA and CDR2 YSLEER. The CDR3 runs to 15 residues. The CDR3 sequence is CASSQVPTGNTEAFF. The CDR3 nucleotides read TGCGCCAGCAGCCAGGTCCCGACAGGGAACACTGAAGCTTTCTTT.

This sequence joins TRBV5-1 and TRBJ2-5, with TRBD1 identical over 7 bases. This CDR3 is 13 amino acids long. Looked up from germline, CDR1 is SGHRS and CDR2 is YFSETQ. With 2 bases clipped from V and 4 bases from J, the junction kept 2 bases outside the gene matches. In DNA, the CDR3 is TGCGCCAGCAGCTTACAGGGGTCAGAGACCCAGTACTTC. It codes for CASSLQGSETQYF. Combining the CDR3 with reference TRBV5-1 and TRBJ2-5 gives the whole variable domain KAGVTQTPRYLIKTRGQQVTLSCSPISGHRSVSWYQQTPGQGLQFLFEYFSETQRNKGNFPGRFSGRQFSNSRSEMNVSTLELGDSALYLCASSLQGSETQYFGPGTRLLVL.